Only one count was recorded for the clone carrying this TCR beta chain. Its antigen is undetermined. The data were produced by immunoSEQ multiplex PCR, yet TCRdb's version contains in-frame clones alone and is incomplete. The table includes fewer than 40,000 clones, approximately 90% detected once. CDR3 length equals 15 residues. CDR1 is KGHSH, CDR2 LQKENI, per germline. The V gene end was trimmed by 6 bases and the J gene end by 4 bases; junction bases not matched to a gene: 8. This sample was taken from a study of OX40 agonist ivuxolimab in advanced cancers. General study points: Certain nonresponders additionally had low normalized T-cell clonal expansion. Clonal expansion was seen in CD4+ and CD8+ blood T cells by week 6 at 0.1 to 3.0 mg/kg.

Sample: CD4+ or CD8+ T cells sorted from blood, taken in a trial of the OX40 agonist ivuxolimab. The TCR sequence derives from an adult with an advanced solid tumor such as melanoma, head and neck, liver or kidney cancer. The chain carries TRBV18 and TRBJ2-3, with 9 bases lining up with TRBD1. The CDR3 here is CASSDGQGQSDTQYF. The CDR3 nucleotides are TGTGCCAGCTCCGATGGACAGGGGCAGTCAGATACGCAGTATTTT.